This T cell receptor beta chain was identified during a study of blood T cell repertoires in COVID-19. In the study overall: Samples representing acute and convalescent COVID-19 were sourced from the United States, Italy and Spain. PBMCs, B-cell-depleted T cells, or T cells were the source of the cDNA or gDNA that made up the material.

Original processing notes: Amplification with reference gene primers provided the estimates of nucleated cell counts. This table comes from immunoSEQ multiplex PCR, and its TCRdb copy is limited to in-frame clones, with some not included. The DNA was the basis for D and trimming; V, J and clone size are from that table. The sample lists fewer than 120,000 clones, over 60% occurring once. CDR3 length equals 15 residues. With V trimmed by 6 bases and J by 4 bases, 5 bases remained unmatched. Germline V gene lookup returns CDR1 MNHEY and CDR2 SVGAGI. The rearrangement links TRBV6-5 to TRBJ2-1; TRBD2 agrees at 11 bases. This TCR was recovered from a woman at least 80 years old with acute or convalescent COVID-19. The sample taken for sequencing was peripheral blood. The CDR3 spells CASSPGTSGYNEQFF. The CDR3 DNA reads as TGTGCCAGCAGCCCCGGGACTAGCGGTTACAATGAGCAGTTCTTC.